The 6 T cell receptor beta chains presented below share a single source sample, sequenced in a study of siplizumab effects on memory and regulatory T cells. Researchers cocultured the mixed lymphocyte reaction cells at 37°C for five to six days. This table comes from immunoSEQ multiplex PCR, and its TCRdb copy is limited to in-frame clones, with some not included. The sample holds more than 9,500 clones; approximately 45% are singletons and the top ten take less than 50%. These receptors are not linked to any known antigen. The sample consisted of CFSE-low (dividing) CD8+ T cells sorted from an allogeneic mixed lymphocyte reaction. The receptor set was obtained from a human donor in good health; the cells came from an allogeneic mixed lymphocyte reaction. Some clones in this sample may be carry-over from other donors' samples.

This clone showed up just once. This chain connects TRBV11-2 to TRBJ1-1, with D tentatively TRBD1 (5 bases). Trimming pared 5 bases from V and 6 bases from J, leaving 16 bases between. There are 14 residues in the CDR3. Germline lookup yields CDR1 SGHAT and CDR2 FQNNGV. The CDR3 DNA reads TGTGCCAGCAGCATAAGCGGGGGATGGGCTGAAGCTTTCTTT. This encodes CASSISGGWAEAFF.

The J gene is TRBJ2-2, the V gene TRBV6-1; 9 nucleotides align to TRBD1. The CDR3 loop spans 16 amino acids. The V gene's germline CDR1 is MNHNS and CDR2 SASEGT. The trim removed 3 bases at V and 3 bases at J, leaving 5 bases unmatched. CDR3 in amino acids: CASSDTGTGYTGELFF. The DNA of the CDR3 is TGTGCCAGCAGTGACACCGGGACAGGGTACACCGGGGAGCTGTTTTTT.

DNA of the CDR3: TGTGCCAGCAGTGAAGGTCGCGCAATTGGAGGAAATGAGCAGTTCTTC. Protein product: CASSEGRAIGGNEQFF. This chain links TRBV6-1 with TRBJ2-1, with D tentatively TRBD2 (5 bases). Trimming stripped 1 base from V and 7 bases from J, with 17 bases between. The germline gives CDR1 MNHNS, CDR2 SASEGT. The CDR3 totals 16 residues.

The chain combines TRBV11-2 with TRBJ1-1; no firm D call. Germline CDR1 SGHAT, CDR2 FQNNGV. The V and J ends lost 1 base and 5 bases respectively, with 8 bases between them. This CDR3 region has 13 residues. CDR3 amino acids: CASSLGRITEAFF. The DNA of the CDR3 is TGTGCCAGCAGCTTAGGCAGGATAACTGAAGCTTTCTTT. Filled out from reference TRBV11-2 and TRBJ1-1, the complete variable domain reads EAGVAQSPRYKIIEKRQSVAFWCNPISGHATLYWYQQILGQGPKLLIQFQNNGVVDDSQLPKDRFSAERLKGVDSTLKIQPAKLEDSAVYLCASSLGRITEAFFGQGTRLTVV.

This clone was found a few times. Written as DNA, the CDR3 is TGCGCCAGCAGCCAAGATCCGTCAGGGGCCTACGAGCAGTACTTC. Its protein is CASSQDPSGAYEQYF. The genes are TRBV4-1 and TRBJ2-7; TRBD1 might be the D (6 bases). CDR1 is MGHRA and CDR2 is YSYEKL in the germline V gene. The CDR3 totals 15 residues. V lost 0 bases to trimming and J lost 2 bases, with 11 bases between them.

This chain joins TRBV6-5 and TRBJ2-7; D tentatively fits TRBD1 or TRBD2 (5 bases each). Germline loops: CDR1 MNHEY, CDR2 SVGAGI. The CDR3 is 14 amino acids. Trimming took 6 bases from V and 0 from J, leaving 12 bases between them. CDR3 nucleotide sequence: TGTGCCAGCAGAGCCCGGGACCTCTCCTACGAGCAGTACTTC. Protein: CASRARDLSYEQYF.